One sample yielded the 31 T cell receptor beta chains listed below, sequenced in a study of blood T cell repertoires in COVID-19. The table came from immunoSEQ multiplex PCR; TCRdb's copy has only in-frame clones and leaves some out. The sample contains 110,000 to 150,000 clones, approximately 80% of which appear only once. Specimen: peripheral blood. The receptor source for this set is a human donor in a cohort sampled during active COVID-19.

This clone was seen a handful of times. This CDR3 reads CASSLTRLPGNTIYF. In DNA form, the CDR3 reads TGTGCCAGCAGTTTAACGCGTCTCCCTGGAAACACCATATATTTT. The chain recombines TRBV27 with TRBJ1-3; no clear D gene. This CDR3 spans 15 amino acids. Trimming shortened V by 2 bases and J by 2 bases, and 10 bases separated the two germline ends. The germline V gene encodes CDR1 MNHEY and CDR2 SMNVEV (reference sequence).

The sample holds a few counts of this clone. V is TRBV9 and J is TRBJ1-6; weak D call: TRBD1 (6 bases). Per germline, CDR1 SGDLS and CDR2 YYNGEE. The CDR3 length is 16 residues. Trimming stripped 1 base from V and 2 bases from J, with 10 bases between. The CDR3 region is CASSVSGVAYNSPLHF. CDR3 coding DNA: TGTGCCAGCAGCGTATCAGGGGTGGCCTATAATTCACCCCTCCACTTT.

This clone was seen just once. The genes are TRBV6-5 and TRBJ1-4; 8 bases agree with TRBD1. V shed 8 bases and J 13 bases; nucleotides not matched to a gene: 9. The CDR3 consists of 12 residues. Per germline, CDR1 MNHEY and CDR2 SVGAGI. CDR3: CASGGQGGLLFF. As DNA, the CDR3 is TGTGCCAGCGGCGGACAGGGAGGGTTACTGTTTTTT.

This sequence joins TRBV6-5 and TRBJ2-7; TRBD2 is a possible D gene (6 bases). This CDR3 contains 15 residues. The V end lost 2 bases, the J end lost 2 bases, and 13 bases lay between the germline ends. CDR1 and CDR2 (germline): MNHEY, SVGAGI. CDR3: CASSYGLASAYEQYF. CDR3 DNA: TGTGCCAGCAGTTACGGTCTAGCGTCTGCCTACGAGCAGTACTTC.

In nucleotides, the CDR3 is TGTGCCAGCAGCCCGGCAGGGTTGGGACAGCCCCAGCATTTT. Amino acid sequence: CASSPAGLGQPQHF. The chain is built from TRBV3-1 (or the pseudogene TRBV3-2) and TRBJ1-5; maybe TRBD1 (5 bases). This CDR3 contains 14 residues. V lost 4 bases to trimming and J lost 7 bases, with 14 bases between them. Germline assignment: CDR1 LGHDT and CDR2 YNNKEL (reference sequence).

This clone is a singleton in its sample. The chain carries TRBV15 and TRBJ1-2; D is ambiguous. The CDR3 runs to 12 residues. Germline CDR1 is LNHNV and CDR2 is YYDKDF (reference sequence). The V end lost 1 base, the J end lost 5 bases, and 5 bases lay between the germline ends. The CDR3 reads CATSRVSYGYTF. CDR3 coding DNA: TGTGCCACCAGCAGAGTCTCGTATGGCTACACCTTC.

J is TRBJ2-1 and V is TRBV29-1; D gene unclear. Between the trimmed V and J ends, which lost 3 bases and 9 bases, there was a span of 15 bases. CDR1 SQVTM and CDR2 ANQGSEA come from the germline V gene. This CDR3 has 13 residues. CDR3 DNA: TGCAGCGTTGAGTCCCATCTTACGGGTGAGCAGTTCTTC. It yields the protein CSVESHLTGEQFF.

The chain links TRBV5-4 to TRBJ2-2, with TRBD2 matching over 11 bases. With V trimmed by 2 bases and J by 7 bases, 7 bases remained unmatched. Germline lookup yields CDR1 SGHNT and CDR2 YYREEE (reference sequence). The CDR3 consists of 16 residues. The CDR3 DNA reads as TGTGCCAGCAGCTTCCCTAGCGGGGGGCCGGACGGGGAGCTGTTTTTT. Translating gives CASSFPSGGPDGELFF.

This rearrangement joins TRBV6-6 to TRBJ1-2; maybe TRBD1 (6 bases). Trimming pared 7 bases from V and 5 bases from J, leaving 14 bases between. Germline assignment: CDR1 MNHNY and CDR2 SVGAGI (reference sequence). This CDR3 comprises 13 residues. CDR3 loop: CASTPGQQYGYTF. As DNA, the CDR3 is TGTGCCAGCACCCCAGGACAGCAGTATGGCTACACCTTC.

The chain combines TRBV4-3 with TRBJ1-5; 7 nucleotides agree with TRBD1. Trimming at V came to 0 bases and at J to 0 bases, leaving 8 bases not matched to a gene. CDR1 and CDR2 from the germline V gene are LGHNA and YSLEER. The CDR3 totals 18 residues. Written as DNA, the CDR3 is TGCGCCAGCAGCCAAGATATCAGGGGGTGGGATAGCAATCAGCCCCAGCATTTT. Translated: CASSQDIRGWDSNQPQHF.

The chain recombines TRBV6-6 with TRBJ1-1; tentative D call: TRBD1 (5 bases). Trimming left V 0 bases short and J 1 base short, with 9 bases between. The germline V gene encodes CDR1 MNHNY and CDR2 SVGAGI (reference sequence). The CDR3 loop spans 15 amino acids. The CDR3 spells CASSYSRGQNTEAFF. Written as DNA, the CDR3 is TGTGCCAGCAGTTACTCTCGCGGACAGAACACTGAAGCTTTCTTT.

The rearrangement uses TRBV7-2 and TRBJ1-4; 8 bases fit TRBD1. The CDR3 is 15 amino acids. CDR1 and CDR2 from the germline V gene are SGHTA and FQGNSA. Trimming at V came to 1 base and at J to 8 bases, leaving 6 bases not matched to a gene. The DNA for the CDR3 is TGTGCCAGCAGCTTAGGGGGACAGGTGGGGGAAAAACTGTTTTTT. Translated: CASSLGGQVGEKLFF.

The rearrangement joins TRBV19 to TRBJ2-2, with a tentative D call TRBD1 (5 bases). CDR3 size: 15 residues. Trimming took off 0 bases at V and 6 bases at J, with 11 bases between the two ends. From germline, CDR1 is LNHDA and CDR2 SQIVND (reference sequence). Written as DNA, the CDR3 is TGTGCCAGTAGTATAGACGAGACAGCATCCGGGGAGCTGTTTTTT. Translation: CASSIDETASGELFF. Together with reference TRBV19 and TRBJ2-2, the CDR3 gives the full variable domain: DGGITQSPKYLFRKEGQNVTLSCEQNLNHDAMYWYRQDPGQGLRLIYYSQIVNDFQKGDIAEGYSVSREKKESFPLTVTSAQKNPTAFYLCASSIDETASGELFFGEGSRLTVL.

This chain links TRBV19 with TRBJ1-4, with 7 bases that match TRBD1. With V trimmed by 4 bases and J by 8 bases, 7 bases remained unmatched. The germline V gene has CDR1 LNHDA and CDR2 SQIVND (reference sequence). CDR3 length: 14 amino acids. The CDR3 reads CASSTETGYEKLFF. In DNA, the CDR3 is TGTGCCAGTAGTACGGAGACAGGGTACGAAAAACTGTTTTTT. Combining the CDR3 with reference TRBV19 and TRBJ1-4 gives the whole variable domain DGGITQSPKYLFRKEGQNVTLSCEQNLNHDAMYWYRQDPGQGLRLIYYSQIVNDFQKGDIAEGYSVSREKKESFPLTVTSAQKNPTAFYLCASSTETGYEKLFFGSGTQLSVL.

V and J are TRBV5-4 and TRBJ2-3, with TRBD2 matching 11 bases. CDR1 is SGHNT, CDR2 YYREEE, per germline (reference sequence). After removal of 0 bases from V and 3 bases from J, the junction contained 3 bases not matched to a gene. This CDR3 comprises 16 residues. The CDR3 reads CASSLGLAGRTDTQYF. The CDR3 nucleotides read TGTGCCAGCAGCTTGGGACTAGCGGGGAGAACAGATACGCAGTATTTT.

This chain links TRBV5-4 with TRBJ1-1; D unclear. V was trimmed by 4 bases and J by 4 bases, leaving 17 bases between them. This CDR3 has 15 residues. Germline-derived CDR1 and CDR2 are SGHNT and YYREEE (reference sequence). The CDR3 nucleotides read TGTGCCAGCAGCCCGGCAGGTCTCGGTGGCACTGAAGCTTTCTTT. Translation gives CASSPAGLGGTEAFF.

This sequence joins TRBV7-6 and TRBJ2-5; 8 nucleotides match TRBD2. Germline lookup yields CDR1 SGHVS and CDR2 FNYEAQ. V lost 1 base, J lost 5 bases, and 6 bases stayed unmatched. The CDR3 runs 15 residues. The CDR3 sequence is CASSLEAGEGETQYF. CDR3 nucleotide sequence: TGTGCCAGCAGCTTAGAAGCGGGGGAGGGGGAGACCCAGTACTTC.

CDR3 sequence reads: CASSLAQGTYGYTF. CDR3 in DNA: TGTGCCAGCAGCTTAGCGCAGGGGACCTATGGCTACACCTTC. The chain carries TRBV7-2 and TRBJ1-2; TRBD1 is a possible D gene (6 bases). Per the germline V gene, CDR1 is SGHTA and CDR2 is FQGNSA. This CDR3 is built from 14 residues. V lost 0 bases and J lost 4, with 9 bases in between.

The genes are TRBV18 and TRBJ2-5; perhaps TRBD1 as D (5 bases). Trimming removed 2 bases from V and 4 bases from J, with 11 bases in between. The CDR3 contains 14 residues. CDR1 and CDR2 from the germline V gene are KGHSH and LQKENI. The DNA for the CDR3 is TGTGCCAGCTCACCAGGGATGGGGCGAGAGACCCAGTACTTC. It yields the protein CASSPGMGRETQYF.

The chain has TRBV5-1 and TRBJ1-6; 7 nucleotides agree with TRBD1. Germline CDR1 is SGHRS and CDR2 is YFSETQ. The CDR3 is made up of 15 amino acids. Germline trimming cut 3 bases from V and 6 bases from J; bases unmatched to any gene: 6. The CDR3, as DNA: TGCGCCAGCAGCTCCCCCGGGACAGCTAATTCACCCCTCCACTTT. It is translated as CASSSPGTANSPLHF.

The chain carries TRBV19 and TRBJ2-7; 7 nucleotides align to TRBD1. This CDR3 contains 13 residues. Looked up from germline, CDR1 is LNHDA and CDR2 is SQIVND (reference sequence). Trimming at V came to 4 bases and at J to 4 bases, leaving 4 bases not matched to a gene. The CDR3 spells CASSTIRGYEQYF. CDR3 in DNA: TGTGCCAGTAGTACCATCAGGGGGTACGAGCAGTACTTC.

The chain joins TRBV7-2 to TRBJ2-1; 9 nucleotides line up with TRBD2. Germline V gene sequence: CDR1 SGHTA, CDR2 FQGNSA. V shed 5 bases and J 9 bases; nucleotides not matched to a gene: 5. The CDR3 loop spans 13 amino acids. CDR3 region: CASSTGTSFEQFF. Here the CDR3 DNA reads TGTGCCAGCAGCACCGGGACTAGCTTTGAGCAGTTCTTC.

The V and J genes are TRBV18 and TRBJ2-5; a possible D gene is TRBD1 (6 bases). This CDR3 spans 14 amino acids. Germline loops: CDR1 KGHSH, CDR2 LQKENI. The V and J ends lost 3 bases and 5 bases respectively, with 13 bases between them. The CDR3 nucleotides are TGTGCCAGCTCACCGACAGGAATAGGGGAGACCCAGTACTTC. Translating it yields CASSPTGIGETQYF.

The rearrangement joins TRBV25-1 to TRBJ2-5; D is undetermined. V lost 5 bases and J lost 7, with 14 bases in between. From germline, CDR1 is MGHDK and CDR2 SYGVNS. This CDR3 spans 13 amino acids. The DNA for the CDR3 is TGTGCCAGCAGTCAGACCTTATCGGGGACCCAGTACTTC. Encoded protein: CASSQTLSGTQYF.

CDR3: CAWSEGWTDTQYF. For the CDR3, the DNA is TGTGCCTGGAGTGAGGGGTGGACAGATACGCAGTATTTT. This rearrangement joins TRBV30 to TRBJ2-3; perhaps TRBD1 as D (5 bases). Germline loops: CDR1 GTSNPN, CDR2 SVGIG (reference sequence). V gave up 1 base and J gave up 3 bases, with 8 bases separating them. The CDR3 length is 13 residues.

The chain is built from TRBV4-3 and TRBJ2-2; 10 bases agree with TRBD2. With V trimmed by 0 bases and J by 2 bases, 6 bases remained unmatched. Germline V gives CDR1 LGHNA, CDR2 YSLEER. The CDR3 covers 18 residues. The CDR3 protein is CASSQDPSGGANTGELFF. CDR3 bases: TGCGCCAGCAGCCAAGATCCGAGCGGGGGGGCCAACACCGGGGAGCTGTTTTTT.

CDR3 sequence (DNA): TGTGCCAGCAGCTTAACGACAGGGAATCCTCACGAGCAGTACTTC. Its translation is CASSLTTGNPHEQYF. The J gene is TRBJ2-7, the V gene TRBV5-5, with 7 positions matching TRBD1. Germline V CDR1 and CDR2: SGHKS, YYEKEE (reference sequence). J lost 5 bases, V lost 2 bases, and 10 bases had no gene match. The CDR3 is made up of 15 amino acids.

This chain uses TRBV6-1 with TRBJ2-7; a weak D match, TRBD1 (6 bases). Trimming removed 8 bases at V and 0 bases at J, with 8 bases between. Germline loops: CDR1 MNHNS, CDR2 SASEGT. The CDR3 runs to 12 residues. CDR3 sequence: CASEDSSYEQYF. The CDR3 DNA sequence: TGTGCCAGCGAGGACAGCTCCTACGAGCAGTACTTC.

This chain connects TRBV7-2 to TRBJ2-3; D unresolved. Trimming took 1 base from V and 4 from J, leaving 6 bases between them. This CDR3 region has 13 residues. CDR1 is SGHTA, CDR2 FQGNSA, per germline. In DNA, the CDR3 is TGTGCCAGCAGCTTAGTTAACTCAGATACGCAGTATTTT. It translates to CASSLVNSDTQYF.

The rearrangement links TRBV3-1 (or the pseudogene TRBV3-2) to TRBJ2-5; maybe TRBD2 (5 bases). Germline V CDR1 and CDR2: LGHDT, YNNKEL (reference sequence). The CDR3 spans 14 residues. V gave up 1 base and J gave up 7 bases, with 13 bases separating them. CDR3 coding DNA: TGTGCCAGCAGCCAAGGCGACGGGGATTTGACCCAGTACTTC. Amino acids: CASSQGDGDLTQYF.

CDR3 sequence (DNA): TGTGCCAGCAGCTTAGCGAGGGGGGGCAACTATGGCTACACCTTC. Its protein is CASSLARGGNYGYTF. The V and J genes are TRBV7-2 and TRBJ1-2; D possibly corresponds to TRBD1 (6 bases). Trimming pared 0 bases from V and 2 bases from J, leaving 10 bases between. Germline CDR1 and CDR2: SGHTA and FQGNSA. The CDR3 runs 15 residues.